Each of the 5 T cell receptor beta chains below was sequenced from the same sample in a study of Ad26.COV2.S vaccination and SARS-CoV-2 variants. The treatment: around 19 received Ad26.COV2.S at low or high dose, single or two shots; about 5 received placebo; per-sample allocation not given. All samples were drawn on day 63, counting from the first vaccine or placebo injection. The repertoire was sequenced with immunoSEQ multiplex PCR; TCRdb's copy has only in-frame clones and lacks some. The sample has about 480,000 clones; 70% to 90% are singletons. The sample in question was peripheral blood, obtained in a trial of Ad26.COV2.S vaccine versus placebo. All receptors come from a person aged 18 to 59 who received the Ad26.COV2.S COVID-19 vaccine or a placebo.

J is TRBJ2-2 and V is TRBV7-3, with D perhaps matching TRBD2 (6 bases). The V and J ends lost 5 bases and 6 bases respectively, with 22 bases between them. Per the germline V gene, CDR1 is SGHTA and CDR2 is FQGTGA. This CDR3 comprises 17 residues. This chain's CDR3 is CASSPGAGTLYAGELFF. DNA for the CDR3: TGTGCCAGCAGCCCGGGAGCCGGGACTCTTTACGCCGGGGAGCTGTTTTTT.

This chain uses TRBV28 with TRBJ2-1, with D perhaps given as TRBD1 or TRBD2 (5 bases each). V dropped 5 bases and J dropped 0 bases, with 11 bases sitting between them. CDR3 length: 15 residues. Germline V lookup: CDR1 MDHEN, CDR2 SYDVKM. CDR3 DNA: TGTGCCAGCAGTGGGGGTGACCGCTCCTACAATGAGCAGTTCTTC. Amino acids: CASSGGDRSYNEQFF.

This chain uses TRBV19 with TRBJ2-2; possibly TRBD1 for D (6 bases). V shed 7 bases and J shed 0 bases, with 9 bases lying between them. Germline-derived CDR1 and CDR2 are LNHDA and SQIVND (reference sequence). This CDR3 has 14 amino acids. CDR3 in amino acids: CASTTGTNTGELFF. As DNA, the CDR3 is TGTGCCAGTACTACAGGGACGAACACCGGGGAGCTGTTTTTT.

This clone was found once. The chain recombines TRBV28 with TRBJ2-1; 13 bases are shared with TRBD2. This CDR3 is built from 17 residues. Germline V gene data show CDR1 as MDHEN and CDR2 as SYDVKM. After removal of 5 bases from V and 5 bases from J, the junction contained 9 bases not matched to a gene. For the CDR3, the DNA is TGTGCCAGCAGTACCAAAGGACTAGCGGGAGCGCACAATGAGCAGTTCTTC. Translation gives CASSTKGLAGAHNEQFF.

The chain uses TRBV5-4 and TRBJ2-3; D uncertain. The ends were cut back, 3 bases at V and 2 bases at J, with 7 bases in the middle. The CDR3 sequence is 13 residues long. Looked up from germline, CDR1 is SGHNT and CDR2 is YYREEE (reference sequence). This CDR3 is CASSSVDTDTQYF. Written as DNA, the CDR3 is TGTGCCAGCAGCTCCGTAGACACAGATACGCAGTATTTT.